The rows below give T cell receptor beta chains drawn from one sample of a study of T cell repertoires in cytomegalovirus infection. In TCRdb, the reads were re-called with MiXCR into one record per CDR3 protein. The data hold 290,000 or so distinct CDR3 sequences, with about 26% observed a single time. The sample comprised PBMCs. Receptors were obtained from a human donor in good health (CMV status not recorded). Some clones in this sample may be carry-over from other donors' samples. The CDR3 runs from the conserved cysteine through the conserved F or W. D genes are given only for firm matches. Rows give clone size only sometimes, using once, few, many, or a class for an expanded clone.

j_call d_call v_call cdr3_length clone_size cdr3_nt cdr3_aa
TRBJ2-3 TRBD2 TRBV6-2/TRBV6-3 15 many TGTGCCAGCAGTTCGGCGGGGGACCGCACAGATACGCAGTATTTT CASSSAGDRTDTQYF
TRBJ2-3 NA TRBV7-2 14 NA TGTGCCAGCAGCTTAATGTCGGATGCAGATACGCAGTATTTT CASSLMSDADTQYF
TRBJ2-7 TRBD2 TRBV7-2 15 many TGTGCCAGCAGGGCGCTAGCGGGGGCATCCTACGAGCAGTACTTC CASRALAGASYEQYF
TRBJ2-1 TRBD2 TRBV7-8 16 many TGTGCCAGCAGCTTAGCCACTAGCGGGAGGGACAATGAGCAGTTCTTC CASSLATSGRDNEQFF
TRBJ2-3 TRBD2 TRBV20-1 14 once TGCAGTGCAACGAAGCGGGAGGATGGAGATACGCAGTATTTT CSATKREDGDTQYF
TRBJ2-1 TRBD2 TRBV7-2 16 few TGTGCCAGCAGCTTAGCGGTCGGGAGGGCCTACAATGAGCAGTTCTTC CASSLAVGRAYNEQFF
TRBJ2-7 NA TRBV7-6 14 NA TGTGCCAGCAGCTTATCCCACACCCGCTACGAGCAGTACTTC CASSLSHTRYEQYF
TRBJ2-3 TRBD1 TRBV7-9 19 once TGTGCCAGCAGCCTAAGAAGTGGGAGTAGGGGGCAAGGCACAGATACGCAGTATTTT CASSLRSGSRGQGTDTQYF
TRBJ1-5 NA TRBV28 14 NA TGTGCCAGCAAACAGGGATCTCGCAATCAGCCCCAGCATTTT CASKQGSRNQPQHF
TRBJ2-1 NA TRBV19 15 NA TGTGCCAGTAGTATTCGGGGTCAGCCGAGGGATGAGCAGTTCTTC CASSIRGQPRDEQFF
TRBJ1-2 TRBD1 TRBV7-2 15 many TGTGCCAGCAGGGGGAGCCTCGGGACAGGGTCTGGCTACACCTTC CASRGSLGTGSGYTF
TRBJ2-2 NA TRBV5-1 14 few TGCGCCAGCAGCCGGACAGACAACACCGGGGAGCTGTTTTTT CASSRTDNTGELFF
TRBJ2-2 TRBD2 TRBV28 18 few TGTGCCAGCAGTCCGCGACTAGCGGGAGTAATAACTACCGGGGAGCTGTTTTTT CASSPRLAGVITTGELFF
TRBJ1-1 NA TRBV6-1 16 many TGTGCCAGCAGTGAAGCGGGCGGGGGGGCGTACACTGAAGCTTTCTTT CASSEAGGGAYTEAFF
TRBJ2-3 TRBD2 TRBV5-1 16 NA TGCGCCAGCAGCGTTCCTCGCGGGGGGGCGGAAGATACGCAGTATTTT CASSVPRGGAEDTQYF
TRBJ2-1 NA TRBV7-2 16 many TGTGCCAGCAGCTTGCGGCGGGGCAGCTTATACAATGAGCAGTTCTTC CASSLRRGSLYNEQFF
TRBJ1-1 NA TRBV5-4 15 NA TGTGCCAGCAGCCCCTATCGAACTCTGTGGGCTGAAGCTTTCTTT CASSPYRTLWAEAFF
TRBJ2-7 NA TRBV4-1 14 NA TGCGCCAGCAGCCAAGTGGGGCGGACCTACGAGCAGTACTTC CASSQVGRTYEQYF
TRBJ1-4 NA TRBV20-1 16 few TGCAGTGCTAGAGACCCGACACGTGGCAGTAGAGAAAAACTGTTTTTT CSARDPTRGSREKLFF
TRBJ2-5 NA TRBV28 13 many TGTGCCAGTGAGGGGTCGTACCAAGAGACCCAGTACTTC CASEGSYQETQYF
TRBJ2-1 TRBD2 TRBV20-1 13 few TGCAGTGCTTCTAGCGGGAGAACCAATGAGCAGTTCTTC CSASSGRTNEQFF
TRBJ2-3 TRBD2 TRBV5-1 16 few TGCGCCAGCAGCCTGACTAGCGGGGTAGAGGTCGATACGCAGTATTTT CASSLTSGVEVDTQYF
TRBJ2-1 NA TRBV29-1 13 NA TGCAGCGTTGTGGGGTCCCGGAGCTATGAGCAGTTCTTC CSVVGSRSYEQFF
TRBJ1-6 NA TRBV7-2 12 few TGTGCCAGCAGCTTACAGGGTTCACCCCTCCACTTT CASSLQGSPLHF
TRBJ2-5 NA TRBV7-6 14 many TGTGCCAGCAGCTTAGGGCCGAACCAAGAGACCCAGTACTTC CASSLGPNQETQYF
TRBJ2-2 NA TRBV2 15 few TGTGCCAGCAGTGGCATGAGACGGAACACCGGGGAGCTGTTTTTT CASSGMRRNTGELFF
TRBJ2-3 NA TRBV7-2 16 many TGTGCCAGCAGCTCTACCTCGGGCCACCGGACAGATACGCAGTATTTT CASSSTSGHRTDTQYF
TRBJ1-2 NA TRBV13 15 NA TGTGCCAGCAGCTTAGGCAGAGGGACTAACTATGGCTACACCTTC CASSLGRGTNYGYTF
TRBJ2-1 NA TRBV7-2 15 many TGTGCCAGCAGCCCCCCCGGGCGAACCTACAATGAGCAGTTCTTC CASSPPGRTYNEQFF
TRBJ2-1 TRBD2 TRBV11-2 13 NA TGTGCCAGCAGCTTAGAGCGGGGGGGCGGGCAGTTCTTC CASSLERGGGQFF
TRBJ2-3 TRBD2 TRBV5-6 15 NA TGTGCCAGCAGCCCAAGCGGGGGGGCATGGGATACGCAGTATTTT CASSPSGGAWDTQYF
TRBJ2-3 NA TRBV29-1 13 NA TGCAGCGTCCCGACAGTAAGCGCAGATACGCAGTATTTT CSVPTVSADTQYF
TRBJ2-1 NA TRBV24-1 15 once TGTGCCACCAGGCAACAGGGGGGGGACTACAATGAGCAGTTCTTC CATRQQGGDYNEQFF
TRBJ1-1 TRBD1 TRBV5-1 13 NA TGCGCCAGCAGCAATCCGGGACAGGGAAGAGCTTTCTTT CASSNPGQGRAFF
TRBJ1-3 NA TRBV6-5 14 NA TGTGCCAGCAGAAGACTCGAGCCCGAAAACACCATATATTTT CASRRLEPENTIYF
TRBJ1-5 NA TRBV28 14 NA TGTGCCAGCAGCCCCGACGGTTACAATCAGCCCCAGCATTTT CASSPDGYNQPQHF
TRBJ1-5 NA TRBV2 14 NA TGTGCCAGCAGCCTCCAGGGGAACAATCAGCCCCAGCATTTT CASSLQGNNQPQHF
TRBJ1-3 NA TRBV2 14 NA TGTGCCAGCAGAGCAGGAGGTGGGGGAAACACCATATATTTT CASRAGGGGNTIYF
TRBJ2-1 NA TRBV29-1 14 NA TGCAGCGTTGAAGGGGCAGGCTCCTACAATGAGCAGTTCTTC CSVEGAGSYNEQFF
TRBJ2-3 TRBD2 TRBV7-2 16 few TGTGCCAGCAGCTTACTCGGCGGGAGTACGACGGATACGCAGTATTTT CASSLLGGSTTDTQYF
TRBJ1-2 NA TRBV6-2/TRBV6-3 17 NA TGTGCCAGCATTAACCCCACCGGGGGCACGGGACGCTATGGCTACACCTTC CASINPTGGTGRYGYTF
TRBJ2-3 TRBD2 TRBV7-9 15 many TGTGCCAGCTTCGGGCGGGAGGACCTCACAGATACGCAGTATTTT CASFGREDLTDTQYF
TRBJ2-7 TRBD1 TRBV6-2/TRBV6-3 14 few TGTGCCAGCAGTTACCGGACAGGGTTCTACGAGCAGTACTTC CASSYRTGFYEQYF
TRBJ1-2 TRBD1 TRBV20-1 15 few TGCAGTGCTAGAGATCGGGGACAGGGCTTTCGAGGCTACACCTTC CSARDRGQGFRGYTF
TRBJ2-1 TRBD2 TRBV11-2 14 NA TGTGCCAGCAGCCCTAGGCCGACTAGCGCTGAGCAGTTCTTC CASSPRPTSAEQFF
TRBJ1-1 NA TRBV6-1 13 NA TGTGCCAGCAGTCGGCAGGGATCAACCGAAGCTTTCTTT CASSRQGSTEAFF
TRBJ2-7 TRBD1 TRBV11-2 20 many TGTGCCAGCAGCTTACTGGTCAAGGGGGTCATACAGGGGGACTCCTACGAGCAGTACTTC CASSLLVKGVIQGDSYEQYF
TRBJ2-1 NA TRBV7-2 16 many TGTGCCAGCAGCCCCCGTGGGAGCAGCTCCTACAATGAGCAGTTCTTC CASSPRGSSSYNEQFF
TRBJ2-5 NA TRBV18 13 NA TGTGCCAGCTCACCCGGGATCCAAGAGACCCAGTACTTC CASSPGIQETQYF
TRBJ1-5 NA TRBV7-2 15 many TGTGCCAGCAGCTTAGCGGGCCAGATCAATCAGCCCCAGCATTTT CASSLAGQINQPQHF
TRBJ1-5 NA TRBV19 13 NA TGTGCCGGTCGACAGAGCCTCAATCAGCCCCAGCATTTT CAGRQSLNQPQHF
TRBJ1-2 NA TRBV15 16 NA TGTGCCACCAGCAGACCCGGGACTGAAGCTAACTATGGCTACACCTTC CATSRPGTEANYGYTF
TRBJ2-5 NA TRBV5-4 13 NA TGTGCCAGCAGCTGGCGGGGCGGCGAGACCCAGTACTTC CASSWRGGETQYF
TRBJ1-6 NA TRBV5-1 14 NA TGCGCCAGCAGCTTGGCCAGCCTAAATTCACCCCTCCACTTT CASSLASLNSPLHF
TRBJ1-2 TRBD1 TRBV6-5 15 NA TGTGCCAGCAGTTACGGAGGACAGGGGGCTTTTGGCTACACCTTC CASSYGGQGAFGYTF
TRBJ2-5 NA TRBV7-2 11 many TGTGCCAGCAGTAATCTAGAGACCCAGTACTTC CASSNLETQYF
TRBJ2-1 TRBD2 TRBV20-1 20 NA TGCAGTGCTAGAGTCGAGTTTGCGACTAGCGGGAGGAGCTCCTACAATGAGCAGTTCTTC CSARVEFATSGRSSYNEQFF